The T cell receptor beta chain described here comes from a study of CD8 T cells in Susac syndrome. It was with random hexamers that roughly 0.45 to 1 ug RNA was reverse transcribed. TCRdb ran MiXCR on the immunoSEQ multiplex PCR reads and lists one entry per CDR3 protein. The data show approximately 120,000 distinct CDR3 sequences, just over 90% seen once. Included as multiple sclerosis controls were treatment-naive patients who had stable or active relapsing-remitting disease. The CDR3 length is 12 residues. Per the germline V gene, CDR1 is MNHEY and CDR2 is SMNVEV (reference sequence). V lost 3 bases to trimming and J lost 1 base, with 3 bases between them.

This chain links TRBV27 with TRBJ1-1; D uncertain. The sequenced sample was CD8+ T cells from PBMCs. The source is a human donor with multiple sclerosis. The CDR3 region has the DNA TGTGCCAGCAGTTTTTCGAACACTGAAGCTTTCTTT. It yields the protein CASSFSNTEAFF.